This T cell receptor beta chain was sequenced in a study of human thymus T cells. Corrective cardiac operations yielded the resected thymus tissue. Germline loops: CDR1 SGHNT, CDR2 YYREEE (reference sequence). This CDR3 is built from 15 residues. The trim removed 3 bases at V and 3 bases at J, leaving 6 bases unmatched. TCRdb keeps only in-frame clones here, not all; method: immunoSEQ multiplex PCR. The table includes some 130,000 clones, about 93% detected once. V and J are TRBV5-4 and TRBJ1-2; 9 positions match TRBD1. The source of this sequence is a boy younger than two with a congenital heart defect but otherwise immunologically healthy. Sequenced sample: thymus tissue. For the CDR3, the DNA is TGTGCCAGCAGCTACCCGGGACAGGGTGACTATGGCTACACCTTC. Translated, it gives CASSYPGQGDYGYTF.